This T cell receptor beta chain came from a study of T cell responses to AZD1222 COVID-19 vaccine. Notes on the study in general: Reports indicate that nearly half of spike-specific TCRs are directed at unmutated variant regions.

Concerning this clone: Its antigen is unidentified.

Sequencing used immunoSEQ multiplex PCR; TCRdb keeps in-frame clones, though not all of them. The repertoire consists of 150,000 or so clones, with more than 85% occurring once and the leading ten covering about 1.6%. Germline-derived CDR1 and CDR2 are SGHAT and FQNNGV. The CDR3 loop spans 18 amino acids. V was pared by 5 bases and J by 0 bases, with 16 bases of the junction left unmatched. This chain links TRBV11-2 with TRBJ2-7; 7 nucleotides agree with TRBD2. This TCR came from an adult who received the AZD1222 COVID-19 vaccine. The source material was peripheral blood, sampled 28 days after the second AZD1222 dose. The CDR3 region has the DNA TGTGCCAGCAGCCGGCGATTTCAAACTAGCGAGAACTCCTACGAGCAGTACTTC. This sequence encodes CASSRRFQTSENSYEQYF.